This is a list of T cell receptor beta chains from one sample in a study of shared clonotypes between healthy human individuals. Sequencing used immunoSEQ multiplex PCR; TCRdb keeps in-frame clones, though not all of them. Here the sample spans around 640,000 clones, approximately 96% being singletons. Specimen: naive CD8+ T cells sorted from blood. Source of these receptors: a woman in her thirties in good health. CDR3s include the opening cysteine and the closing phenylalanine or tryptophan. D genes are given only for firm matches. Size is stated for part of the rows, as once, few or many counts, or as a class when the clone is expanded.

clone size	V gene	J gene	D gene	CDR3 protein	CDR3 DNA
.	TRBV7-2	TRBJ2-7	TRBD2	CASSQGGVYEQYF	TGTGCCAGCAGCCAGGGAGGGGTCTACGAGCAGTACTTC
.	TRBV7-9	TRBJ2-1	.	CASSLALADEQFF	TGTGCCAGCAGCTTAGCCCTAGCCGATGAGCAGTTCTTC
.	TRBV6-1	TRBJ2-2	.	CASSTYYRDLGELFF	TGTGCCAGCTCCACCTATTACAGGGATCTCGGGGAGCTGTTTTTT
.	TRBV28	TRBJ2-2	TRBD1	CASSLAGGTGELFF	TGTGCCAGCAGTTTGGCAGGGGGTACCGGGGAGCTGTTTTTT
.	TRBV7-8	TRBJ2-3	.	CASSLFFIRLVRSTDTQYF	TGTGCCAGCAGCTTATTCTTTATTAGACTAGTTCGCAGCACAGATACGCAGTATTTT
.	TRBV19	TRBJ1-2	.	CASSTNRDRYYGYTF	TGTGCCAGTAGTACAAACAGGGATAGGTACTATGGCTACACCTTC
.	TRBV7-2	TRBJ2-3	TRBD2	CASSFLMQREFFDTQYF	TGTGCCAGCAGCTTCCTAATGCAGCGGGAGTTTTTTGATACGCAGTATTTT
.	TRBV9	TRBJ1-1	.	CASSVGSGLIEAFF	TGTGCCAGCAGCGTAGGATCCGGACTGATTGAAGCTTTCTTT
once	TRBV6-1	TRBJ2-5	.	CASRTALGSGETQYF	TGTGCCAGCAGAACAGCTTTAGGGTCGGGGGAGACCCAGTACTTC
.	TRBV7-8	TRBJ2-1	TRBD2	CASSPRLAGGPVYNEQFF	TGTGCCAGCAGCCCCCGACTAGCGGGAGGGCCGGTCTACAATGAGCAGTTCTTC
.	TRBV19	TRBJ2-1	TRBD2	CASSMGASGTYNEQFF	TGTGCCAGTAGTATGGGGGCTAGCGGGACATACAATGAGCAGTTCTTC
once	TRBV27	TRBJ2-3	TRBD2	CASSPRTSGSSDTQYF	TGTGCCAGCAGCCCCAGGACTAGCGGGAGTTCAGATACGCAGTATTTT
.	TRBV27	TRBJ2-7	.	CASSLSGYEQYF	TGTGCCAGCAGTTTAAGTGGCTACGAGCAGTACTTC
.	TRBV10-2	TRBJ2-1	.	CASTPFISGYNEQFF	TGCGCCAGCACCCCCTTCATTAGCGGCTACAATGAGCAGTTCTTC
.	TRBV28	TRBJ1-5	.	CASSWTVSNQPQHF	TGTGCCAGCAGCTGGACAGTTAGCAATCAGCCCCAGCATTTT
.	TRBV9	TRBJ2-5	.	CASSGGGQETQYF	TGTGCCAGCAGCGGAGGGGGACAAGAGACCCAGTACTTC
once	TRBV11-2	TRBJ2-7	.	CASSPIMGTYEQYF	TGTGCCAGCAGCCCGATTATGGGAACTTACGAGCAGTACTTC
.	TRBV19	TRBJ2-7	TRBD1	CASSIGTGVSYEQYF	TGTGCCAGTAGTATAGGTACAGGGGTATCCTACGAGCAGTACTTC
.	TRBV7-9	TRBJ2-7	.	CASSPWGYEQYF	TGTGCCAGCAGCCCGTGGGGCTACGAGCAGTACTTC
.	TRBV6-1	TRBJ1-5	TRBD1	CASGQGLTSNQPQHF	TGTGCCAGCGGACAGGGTCTCACGAGCAATCAGCCCCAGCATTTT
.	TRBV27	TRBJ2-7	.	CASSLTTDSYEQYF	TGTGCCAGCAGTTTGACGACGGATTCCTACGAGCAGTACTTC
.	TRBV11-2	TRBJ2-1	TRBD2	CASSPIFRLAYHNEQFF	TGTGCCAGCAGCCCTATCTTCCGACTAGCGTACCACAATGAGCAGTTCTTC
.	TRBV28	TRBJ2-3	.	CASSTVSSTDTQYF	TGTGCCAGCAGCACAGTTTCTAGCACAGATACGCAGTATTTT
once	TRBV6-5	TRBJ2-2	.	CASRSKGGPGELFF	TGTGCCAGCAGATCCAAGGGGGGGCCCGGGGAGCTGTTTTTT
.	TRBV14	TRBJ1-2	.	CASSFNSGRSPFNYGYTF	TGTGCCAGCAGCTTTAACTCGGGACGCTCGCCTTTTAACTATGGCTACACCTTC
.	TRBV7-9	TRBJ2-5	.	CASSSGLDGETQYF	TGTGCCAGCAGCTCGGGACTCGACGGTGAGACCCAGTACTTC
.	TRBV7-2	TRBJ1-2	.	CASSSRPGLANYGYTF	TGTGCCAGCAGCTCGCGACCGGGACTCGCTAACTATGGCTACACCTTC